Reported below is one T cell receptor (beta chain). This sample is drawn from a study of beta chain features in type 1 diabetes. On average, the one heparinised blood draw given by each donor was approximately 100 mL. All of the isolated RNA was reverse transcribed, so expressed TCRB transcripts were sequenced. TCRdb's copy holds only in-frame clones and misses some; the assay was immunoSEQ multiplex PCR. This table has about 260,000 clones, roughly two thirds appearing once. The V gene lost 0 bases and the J gene lost 10 bases, with 8 bases spanning the gap. The germline V gene encodes CDR1 LGHNA and CDR2 YNFKEQ. This CDR3 has 12 amino acids.

V gene TRBV4-2 combines with J gene TRBJ2-3; the D is unclear. The sequencing sample was made of naive CD4+ T cells from blood. This TCR was recovered from a man younger than 45 in good health. CDR3 loop: CASSQDRVSQYF. The CDR3 DNA reads as TGTGCCAGCAGCCAAGACAGAGTGTCGCAGTATTTT.